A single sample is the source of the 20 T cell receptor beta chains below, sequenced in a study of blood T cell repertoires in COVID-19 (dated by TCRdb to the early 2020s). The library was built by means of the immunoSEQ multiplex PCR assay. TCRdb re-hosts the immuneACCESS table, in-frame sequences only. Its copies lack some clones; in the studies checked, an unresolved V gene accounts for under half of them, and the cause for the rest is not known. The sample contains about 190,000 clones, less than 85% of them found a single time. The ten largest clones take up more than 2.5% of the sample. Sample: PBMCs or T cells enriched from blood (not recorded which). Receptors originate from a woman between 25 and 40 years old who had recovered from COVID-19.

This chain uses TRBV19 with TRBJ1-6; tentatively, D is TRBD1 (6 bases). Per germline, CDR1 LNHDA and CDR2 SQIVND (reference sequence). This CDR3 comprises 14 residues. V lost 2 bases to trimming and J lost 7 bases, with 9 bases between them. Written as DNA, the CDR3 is TGTGCCAGTAGTATAAGGGGGTCCAATTCACCCCTCCACTTT. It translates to CASSIRGSNSPLHF.

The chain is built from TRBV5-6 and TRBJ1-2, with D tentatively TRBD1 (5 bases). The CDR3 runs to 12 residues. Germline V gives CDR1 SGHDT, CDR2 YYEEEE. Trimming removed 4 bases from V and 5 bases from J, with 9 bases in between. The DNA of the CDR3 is TGTGCCAGCAGCCAAGACAGTTATGGCTACACCTTC. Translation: CASSQDSYGYTF.

CDR3 sequence reads: CATRGGQGGTNEKLFF. The CDR3 region has the DNA TGTGCCACCCGGGGGGGCCAGGGGGGAACTAATGAAAAACTGTTTTTT. The chain couples TRBV10-3 to TRBJ1-4; 7 positions match TRBD1. Germline trimming cut 10 bases from V and 1 base from J; bases unmatched to any gene: 12. CDR1 and CDR2 (germline): ENHRY, SYGVKD. This CDR3 spans 16 amino acids.

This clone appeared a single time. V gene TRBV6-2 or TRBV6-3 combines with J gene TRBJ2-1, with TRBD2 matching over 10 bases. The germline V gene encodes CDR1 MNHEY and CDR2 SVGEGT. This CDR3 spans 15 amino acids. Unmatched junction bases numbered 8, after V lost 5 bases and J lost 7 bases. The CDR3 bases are TGTGCCAGCAGTCCGGTAGCGGGGGGTTATAATGAGCAGTTCTTC. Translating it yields CASSPVAGGYNEQFF.

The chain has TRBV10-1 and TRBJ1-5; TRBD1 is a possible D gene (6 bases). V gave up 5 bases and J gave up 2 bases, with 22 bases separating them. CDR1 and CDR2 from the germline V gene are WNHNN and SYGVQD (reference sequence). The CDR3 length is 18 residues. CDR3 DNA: TGCGCCAGCAGTCCTCCCAGACAGGCCAGGGGTGGCAATCAGCCCCAGCATTTT. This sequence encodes CASSPPRQARGGNQPQHF.

This CDR3 reads CASSLSGELFF. The CDR3 coding sequence is TGTGCCAGCAGCCTTTCCGGGGAGCTGTTTTTT. The chain links TRBV9 to TRBJ2-2; D remains unclear. V lost 4 bases and J 6 bases, leaving 4 bases between the germline ends. Germline CDR1 is SGDLS and CDR2 is YYNGEE. CDR3 length equals 11 residues.

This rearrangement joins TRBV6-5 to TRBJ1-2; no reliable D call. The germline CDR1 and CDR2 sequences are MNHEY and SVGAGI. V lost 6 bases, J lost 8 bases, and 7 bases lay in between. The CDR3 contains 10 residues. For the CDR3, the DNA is TGTGCCAGCAGCCGAGTGGGCTACACCTTC. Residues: CASSRVGYTF.

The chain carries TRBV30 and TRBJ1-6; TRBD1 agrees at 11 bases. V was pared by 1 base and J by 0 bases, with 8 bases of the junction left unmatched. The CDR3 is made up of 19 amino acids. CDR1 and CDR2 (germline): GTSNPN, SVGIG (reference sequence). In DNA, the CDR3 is TGTGCCTGGAGTGGATCCGGGACAGGGGGGAGCTCCTATAATTCACCCCTCCACTTT. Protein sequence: CAWSGSGTGGSSYNSPLHF.

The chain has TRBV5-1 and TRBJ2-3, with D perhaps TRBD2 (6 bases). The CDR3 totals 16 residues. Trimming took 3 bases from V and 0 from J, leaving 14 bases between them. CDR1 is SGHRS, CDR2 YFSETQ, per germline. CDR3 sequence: CASSSGTLTSTDTQYF. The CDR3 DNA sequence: TGCGCCAGCAGCTCGGGGACTTTGACTAGCACAGATACGCAGTATTTT.

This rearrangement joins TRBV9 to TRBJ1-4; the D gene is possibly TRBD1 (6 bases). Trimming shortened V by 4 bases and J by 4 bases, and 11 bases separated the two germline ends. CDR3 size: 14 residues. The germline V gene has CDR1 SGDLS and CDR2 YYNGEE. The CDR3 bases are TGTGCCAGCAGCTTGGACAGTTTTAATGAAAAACTGTTTTTT. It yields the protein CASSLDSFNEKLFF.

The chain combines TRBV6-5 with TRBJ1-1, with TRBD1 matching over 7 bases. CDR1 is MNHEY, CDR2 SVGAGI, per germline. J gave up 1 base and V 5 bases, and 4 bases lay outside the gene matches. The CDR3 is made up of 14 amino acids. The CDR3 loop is CASSRQGWNTEAFF. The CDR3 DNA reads TGTGCCAGCAGTCGACAGGGTTGGAACACTGAAGCTTTCTTT.

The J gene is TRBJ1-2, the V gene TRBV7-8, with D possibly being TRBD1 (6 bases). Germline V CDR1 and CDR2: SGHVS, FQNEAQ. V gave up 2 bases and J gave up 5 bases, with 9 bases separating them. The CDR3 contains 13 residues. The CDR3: CASSLIRGYGYTF. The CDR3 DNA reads TGTGCCAGCAGCTTAATCAGGGGTTATGGCTACACCTTC.

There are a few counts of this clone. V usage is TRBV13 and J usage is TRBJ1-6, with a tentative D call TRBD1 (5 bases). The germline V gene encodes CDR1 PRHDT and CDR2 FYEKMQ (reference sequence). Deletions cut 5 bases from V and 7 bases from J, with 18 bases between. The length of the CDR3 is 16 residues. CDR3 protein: CASSIRAKLQNSPLHF. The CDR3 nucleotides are TGTGCCAGCAGCATCAGGGCGAAACTCCAAAATTCACCCCTCCACTTT.

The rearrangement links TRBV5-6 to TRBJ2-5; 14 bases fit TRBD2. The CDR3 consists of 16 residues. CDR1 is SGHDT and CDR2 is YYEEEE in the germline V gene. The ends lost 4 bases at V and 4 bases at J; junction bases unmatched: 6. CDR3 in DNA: TGTGCCAGCAGCCCTAATGGACTAGCGGGAGGAGAGACCCAGTACTTC. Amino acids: CASSPNGLAGGETQYF.

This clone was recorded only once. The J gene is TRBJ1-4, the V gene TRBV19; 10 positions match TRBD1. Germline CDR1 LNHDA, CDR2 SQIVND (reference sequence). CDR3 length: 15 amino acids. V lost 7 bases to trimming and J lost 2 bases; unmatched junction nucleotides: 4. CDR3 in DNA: TGTGCCAGTAAGGACAGGGGGAACACTAATGAAAAACTGTTTTTT. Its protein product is CASKDRGNTNEKLFF.

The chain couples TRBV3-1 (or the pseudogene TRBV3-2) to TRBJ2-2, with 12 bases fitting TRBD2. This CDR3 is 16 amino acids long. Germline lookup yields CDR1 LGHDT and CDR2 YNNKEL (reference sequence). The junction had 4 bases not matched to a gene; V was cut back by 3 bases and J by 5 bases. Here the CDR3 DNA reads TGTGCCAGCAGCCATCTAGCGGGAGGGCCAACCGGGGAGCTGTTTTTT. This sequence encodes CASSHLAGGPTGELFF.

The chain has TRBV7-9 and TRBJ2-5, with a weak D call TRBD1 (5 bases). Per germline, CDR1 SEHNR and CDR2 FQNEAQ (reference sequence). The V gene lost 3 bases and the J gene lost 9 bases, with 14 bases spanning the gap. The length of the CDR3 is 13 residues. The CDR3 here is CASSLTAPEAQYF. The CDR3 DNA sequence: TGTGCCAGCAGCTTGACAGCGCCCGAGGCCCAGTACTTC.

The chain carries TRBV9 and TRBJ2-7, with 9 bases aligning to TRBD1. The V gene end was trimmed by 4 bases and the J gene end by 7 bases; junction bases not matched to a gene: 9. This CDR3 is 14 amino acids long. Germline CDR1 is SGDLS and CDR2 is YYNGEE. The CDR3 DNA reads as TGTGCCAGCAGCTTCCGGGACAGGGCGTCGGAGCAGTACTTC. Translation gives CASSFRDRASEQYF.

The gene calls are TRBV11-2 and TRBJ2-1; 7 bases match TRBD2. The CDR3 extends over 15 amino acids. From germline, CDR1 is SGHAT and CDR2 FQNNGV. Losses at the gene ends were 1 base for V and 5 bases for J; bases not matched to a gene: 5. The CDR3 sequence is CASSLGLAENNEQFF. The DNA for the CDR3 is TGTGCCAGCAGCTTAGGACTAGCCGAAAACAATGAGCAGTTCTTC.

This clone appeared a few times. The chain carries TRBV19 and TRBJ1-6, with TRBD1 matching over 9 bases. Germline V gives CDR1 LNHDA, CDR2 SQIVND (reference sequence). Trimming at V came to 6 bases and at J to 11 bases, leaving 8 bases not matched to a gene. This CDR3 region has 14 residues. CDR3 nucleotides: TGTGCCAGTAGGGCCGGGACAGGGTTGACACCCCTCCACTTT. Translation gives CASRAGTGLTPLHF.